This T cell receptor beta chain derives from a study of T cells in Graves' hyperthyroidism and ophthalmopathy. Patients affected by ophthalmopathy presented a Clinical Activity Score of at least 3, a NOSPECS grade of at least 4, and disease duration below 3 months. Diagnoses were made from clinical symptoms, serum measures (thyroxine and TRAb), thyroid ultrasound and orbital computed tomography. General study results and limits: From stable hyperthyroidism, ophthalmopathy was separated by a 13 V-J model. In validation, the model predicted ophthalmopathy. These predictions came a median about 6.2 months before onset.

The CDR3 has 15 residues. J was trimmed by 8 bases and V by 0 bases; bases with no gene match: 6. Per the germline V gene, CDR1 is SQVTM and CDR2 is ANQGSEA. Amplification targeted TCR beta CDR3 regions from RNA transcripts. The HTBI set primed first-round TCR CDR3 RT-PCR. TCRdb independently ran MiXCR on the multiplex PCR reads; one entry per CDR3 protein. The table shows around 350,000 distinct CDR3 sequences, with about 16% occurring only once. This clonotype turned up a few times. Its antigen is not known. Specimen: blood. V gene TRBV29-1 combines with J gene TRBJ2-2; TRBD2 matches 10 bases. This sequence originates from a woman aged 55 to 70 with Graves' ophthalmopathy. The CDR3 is CSVEDNLAGAGELFF. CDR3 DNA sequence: TGCAGCGTTGAAGATAACCTAGCGGGAGCTGGGGAGCTGTTTTTT.